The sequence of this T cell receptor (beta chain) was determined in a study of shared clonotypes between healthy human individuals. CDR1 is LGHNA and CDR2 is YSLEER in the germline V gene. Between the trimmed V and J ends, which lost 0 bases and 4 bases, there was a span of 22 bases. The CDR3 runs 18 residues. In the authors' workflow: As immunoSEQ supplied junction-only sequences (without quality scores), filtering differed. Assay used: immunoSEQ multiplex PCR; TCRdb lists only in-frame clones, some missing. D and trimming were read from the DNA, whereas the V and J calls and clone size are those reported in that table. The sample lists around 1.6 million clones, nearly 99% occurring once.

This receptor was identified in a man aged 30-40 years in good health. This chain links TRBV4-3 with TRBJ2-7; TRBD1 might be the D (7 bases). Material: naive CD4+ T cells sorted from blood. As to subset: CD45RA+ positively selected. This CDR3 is CASSQDPPGPGGLYEQYF. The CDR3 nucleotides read TGCGCCAGCAGCCAAGACCCTCCAGGGCCAGGGGGACTTTACGAGCAGTACTTC.